This TCR beta chain is from a study of blood T cells in healthy people across ages. On this clonotype itself: The antigen remains undetermined. Germline and junction disagree at one end, which may indicate a read error.

It was with a sample-barcoded 5' primer and a J-beta primer mix that a second PCR of roughly 7 to 11 cycles was run. With 12 random nucleotides, a template-switch adaptor tagged each individual cDNA molecule. MiXCR, run by TCRdb on the 5' RACE reads, gives a single entry per CDR3 protein. The data contain roughly 1.4 million distinct CDR3 sequences, roughly 60% of them singletons. Isolation recovered at least 7 million PBMCs from every sample. CDR3 length: 18 residues. CDR1 LGHDT and CDR2 YNNKEL come from the germline V gene (reference sequence). Study observations and caveats: More naive CD4+ cells and higher diversity were found in long-lived than in aged donors.

Sequenced: blood. The receptor comes from a man aged 18 to 35 in good health. The rearrangement uses TRBV3-1 and TRBJ2-7, with D possibly being TRBD1 or TRBD2 (5 bases each). The CDR3 spells CASSQEGPRGVQRDEQYF. DNA of the CDR3: TGTGCCAGCAGTCAAGAAGGTCCGAGGGGCGTTCAGAGGGACGAGCAGTACTTC.